These 23 T cell receptor beta chains were sequenced from one sample in a study of naive and memory T cell subsets. Both TRBC1 and TRBC2 were covered by a beta constant-region primer of two equimolar oligonucleotides. TCRdb used MiXCR to reprocess the UMI-ligation and nested PCR reads, holding one entry per CDR3 protein. The data contain about 150,000 distinct CDR3 sequences, 17% of them singletons. Sequencing was done on a sample of naive CD4+ T cells from blood. The receptors come from a human donor in good health.

This clonotype appeared a few times. The rearrangement links TRBV15 to TRBJ1-5, with D perhaps matching TRBD1 (6 bases). The CDR3 contains 16 residues. CDR1 is LNHNV and CDR2 is YYDKDF in the germline V gene (reference sequence). V was pared by 2 bases and J by 6 bases, with 17 bases between. The CDR3 coding sequence is TGTGCCACCAGCAGACGTTCAGGGGCGCGTATTCAGCCCCAGCATTTT. Translating gives CATSRRSGARIQPQHF.

This clonotype was seen more than once but under ten times. The chain employs TRBV28 and TRBJ1-3; TRBD1 is a possible D gene (6 bases). Germline CDR1 reads MDHEN; CDR2 reads SYDVKM. This CDR3 is 16 amino acids long. With 4 bases removed from V and 6 bases from J, the gap between germline ends came to 19 bases. The CDR3 protein is CASSSSGQWEANTIYF. Here the CDR3 DNA reads TGTGCCAGCAGTTCCTCGGGACAATGGGAGGCAAACACCATATATTTT.

The chain links TRBV28 to TRBJ2-7, with D perhaps matching TRBD1 or TRBD2 (5 bases each). From germline, CDR1 is MDHEN and CDR2 SYDVKM. V gave up 3 bases and J gave up 2 bases, with 17 bases separating them. The CDR3 is made up of 16 amino acids. CDR3 amino acids: CASSFRLGDSTYEQYF. The CDR3 DNA is TGTGCCAGCAGTTTTCGTCTGGGGGATTCGACCTACGAGCAGTACTTC.

The chain's CDR3 is CASSLGDRESAFF. In DNA, the CDR3 is TGCGCCAGCAGCTTGGGAGACAGGGAGTCCGCTTTCTTT. The chain has TRBV5-1 and TRBJ1-1, with TRBD1 matching over 7 bases. V shed 0 bases, J shed 11 bases, and the junction held 7 bases outside the gene matches. The CDR3 contains 13 residues. Per the germline V gene, CDR1 is SGHRS and CDR2 is YFSETQ.

The V gene is TRBV7-9, the J gene TRBJ2-1, with D maybe TRBD2 (6 bases). V was clipped by 2 bases and J by 5 bases, with 16 bases between them. The V gene's germline CDR1 is SEHNR and CDR2 FQNEAQ (reference sequence). The CDR3 has 16 amino acids. The CDR3 sequence: CASSLTLAPRDNEQFF. CDR3 DNA sequence: TGTGCCAGCAGCTTAACCCTAGCGCCCCGGGACAATGAGCAGTTCTTC.

The CDR3 DNA follows: TGTGCCAGCAGCAACCGGGCCCTACAGGAGACCCAGTACTTC. Amino acids: CASSNRALQETQYF. V gene TRBV7-2 combines with J gene TRBJ2-5, with D unresolved. Germline-derived CDR1 and CDR2 are SGHTA and FQGNSA. The ends were cut back, 5 bases at V and 5 bases at J, with 15 bases in the middle. The CDR3 consists of 14 residues.

This clonotype was found many times. The CDR3 spells CASSLEAWREDTQYF. The CDR3 nucleotides are TGTGCCAGCAGCTTAGAGGCGTGGAGGGAAGATACGCAGTATTTT. V usage is TRBV27 and J usage is TRBJ2-3, with D maybe TRBD2 (6 bases). The germline gives CDR1 MNHEY, CDR2 SMNVEV (reference sequence). The CDR3 runs 15 residues. The V gene lost 6 bases and the J gene lost 5 bases, with 18 bases spanning the gap.

There are a few counts of this clonotype. V gene TRBV12-5 combines with J gene TRBJ1-1; D is unresolved. V shed 0 bases and J shed 13 bases, with 21 bases lying between them. CDR1 LGHNT and CDR2 FRNRAP come from the germline V gene. The CDR3 consists of 15 residues. The CDR3 DNA reads TGTGCTAGTGGTTTGGTACAAGTACCTACGGACGCGCATTTCTTT. Translating gives CASGLVQVPTDAHFF.

The rearrangement uses TRBV12-3 or TRBV12-4 and TRBJ2-5; D unresolved. The CDR3 loop spans 15 amino acids. Trimming shortened V by 5 bases and J by 5 bases, and 18 bases separated the two germline ends. The CDR3 nucleotides are TGTGCCAGCAGTCCCACCAAGGCGATGACGGAGACCCAGTACTTC. Amino acid sequence: CASSPTKAMTETQYF.

This clonotype was observed a few times. The V gene is TRBV12-5, the J gene TRBJ1-1; the match to TRBD1 covers 7 bases. The V gene end was trimmed by 6 bases and the J gene end by 8 bases; junction bases not matched to a gene: 6. Germline V gene sequence: CDR1 LGHNT, CDR2 FRNRAP. The CDR3 is made up of 12 amino acids. The CDR3 DNA is TGTGCTAGTGGCGGACAGGTTTTCGAAGCTTTCTTT. Amino acids: CASGGQVFEAFF.

The chain carries TRBV7-6 and TRBJ1-1, with D uncertain. Germline V gene lookup returns CDR1 SGHVS and CDR2 FNYEAQ. This CDR3 has 14 residues. V dropped 3 bases and J dropped 1 base, with 9 bases sitting between them. The CDR3 protein is CASSFEGSNTEAFF. The CDR3 nucleotides read TGTGCCAGCAGCTTTGAGGGATCGAACACTGAAGCTTTCTTT. The full variable domain, in which reference TRBV7-6 and TRBJ1-1 provide the parts outside the CDR3, is GAGVSQSPRYKVTKRGQDVALRCDPISGHVSLYWYRQALGQGPEFLTYFNYEAQQDKSGLPNDRFSAERPEGSISTLTIQRTEQRDSAMYRCASSFEGSNTEAFFGQGTRLTVV.

This clonotype has a handful of counts. J is TRBJ1-1 and V is TRBV11-3; weak D call: TRBD1 (6 bases). The CDR3 consists of 15 residues. The V end lost 1 base, the J end lost 1 base, and 10 bases lay between the germline ends. In germline, CDR1 is SGHNT, CDR2 YENEEA. The CDR3 coding sequence is TGTGCCAGCAGCTTAGGCGCAGGGGAGAACACTGAAGCTTTCTTT. It codes for CASSLGAGENTEAFF.

In its sample, this clonotype was seen a few times. V usage is TRBV7-9 and J usage is TRBJ1-1; D is possibly TRBD1 (5 bases). CDR3 size: 13 residues. Germline loops: CDR1 SEHNR, CDR2 FQNEAQ (reference sequence). The V and J ends lost 5 bases and 0 bases respectively, with 7 bases between them. The CDR3 bases are TGTGCCAGCAGCCCGACAGTGAACACTGAAGCTTTCTTT. Its protein is CASSPTVNTEAFF. The full variable domain, its missing parts supplied by reference TRBV7-9 and TRBJ1-1, is DTGVSQNPRHKITKRGQNVTFRCDPISEHNRLYWYRQTLGQGPEFLTYFQNEAQLEKSRLLSDRFSAERPKGSFSTLEIQRTEQGDSAMYLCASSPTVNTEAFFGQGTRLTVV.

The chain joins TRBV2 to TRBJ2-5; 11 nucleotides match TRBD1. V gave up 8 bases and J gave up 4 bases; unmatched junction bases: 9. The CDR3 is made up of 15 amino acids. From germline, CDR1 is SNHLY and CDR2 FYNNEI. CDR3 loop: CASGPGTGGPETQYF. CDR3 DNA: TGTGCCAGCGGGCCCGGGACAGGGGGTCCAGAGACCCAGTACTTC.

This clonotype was observed at least ten times. The V gene is TRBV29-1, the J gene TRBJ2-7; D is unclear. The germline V gene has CDR1 SQVTM and CDR2 ANQGSEA. Between the trimmed V and J ends, which lost 4 bases and 3 bases, there was a span of 7 bases. This CDR3 spans 11 amino acids. CDR3 coding DNA: TGCAGCGTTGCGGACGGCTACGAGCAGTACTTC. Its translation: CSVADGYEQYF.

V and J are TRBV29-1 and TRBJ2-5; 13 positions match TRBD2. The length of the CDR3 is 16 residues. Per the germline V gene, CDR1 is SQVTM and CDR2 is ANQGSEA. The V gene end was trimmed by 6 bases and the J gene end by 5 bases; junction bases not matched to a gene: 12. The CDR3 coding sequence is TGCAGCGTAGATGGACTAGCGGGAGAGTCGGGGGAGACCCAGTACTTC. Protein product: CSVDGLAGESGETQYF.

The chain recombines TRBV2 with TRBJ2-2, with 9 positions matching TRBD2. The CDR3 extends over 15 amino acids. Germline CDR1 reads SNHLY; CDR2 reads FYNNEI. The trim removed 6 bases at V and 1 base at J, leaving 3 bases unmatched. The CDR3 coding sequence is TGTGCCAGCAGAGAACTAGCGGGGAACACCGGGGAGCTGTTTTTT. Its protein is CASRELAGNTGELFF. Complete variable domain (other parts from reference TRBV2 and TRBJ2-2): EPEVTQTPSHQVTQMGQEVILRCVPISNHLYFYWYRQILGQKVEFLVSFYNNEISEKSEIFDDQFSVERPDGSNFTLKIRSTKLEDSAMYFCASRELAGNTGELFFGEGSRLTVL.

This clonotype occurred a few times. The CDR3 is CASSLWVSGTSSYEQYF. The CDR3 DNA reads as TGTGCCAGCAGTTTATGGGTCTCCGGGACTAGTAGCTACGAGCAGTACTTC. The chain is built from TRBV27 and TRBJ2-7; TRBD2 agrees at 8 bases. V shed 1 base, J shed 3 bases, and the junction held 11 bases outside the gene matches. This CDR3 spans 17 amino acids. Per the germline V gene, CDR1 is MNHEY and CDR2 is SMNVEV (reference sequence).

This clonotype has at least ten counts. The chain employs TRBV11-2 and TRBJ2-1; D call uncertain. CDR1 is SGHAT, CDR2 FQNNGV, per germline. Trimming pared 8 bases from V and 8 bases from J, leaving 16 bases between. The CDR3 totals 13 residues. The CDR3 here is CASGSPWEYEQFF. The CDR3 DNA reads as TGTGCCAGCGGATCCCCATGGGAATATGAGCAGTTCTTC.

This clonotype was seen repeatedly, ten times or more. The chain combines TRBV18 with TRBJ2-1; 9 bases are shared with TRBD1. With 0 bases clipped from V and 6 bases from J, the junction kept 6 bases outside the gene matches. This CDR3 is built from 16 residues. Germline assignment: CDR1 KGHSH and CDR2 LQKENI. The CDR3 loop reads CASSPPGTGRTNEQFF. DNA of the CDR3: TGTGCCAGCTCACCACCCGGGACAGGGCGAACCAATGAGCAGTTCTTC. The whole variable domain, filled in from reference TRBV18 and TRBJ2-1, reads NAGVMQNPRHLVRRRGQEARLRCSPMKGHSHVYWYRQLPEEGLKFMVYLQKENIIDESGMPKERFSAEFPKEGPSILRIQQVVRGDSAAYFCASSPPGTGRTNEQFFGPGTRLTVL.

Only a few counts were recorded for this clonotype. The J gene is TRBJ2-5, the V gene TRBV7-3; weak D call: TRBD2 (7 bases). The CDR3 contains 16 residues. V shed 5 bases and J shed 5 bases, with 21 bases lying between them. Germline V CDR1 and CDR2: SGHTA, FQGTGA. The CDR3 protein is CASSPRGGAGGETQYF. The CDR3 nucleotides are TGTGCCAGCAGCCCCCGTGGGGGGGCCGGAGGGGAGACCCAGTACTTC.

The V call is TRBV12-3 or TRBV12-4, the J call TRBJ2-7; TRBD2 agrees at 14 bases. V lost 7 bases and J lost 9; bases outside the gene matches: 11. The CDR3 sequence is 15 residues long. The chain's CDR3 is CASTPGLAGGSGQYF. CDR3 coding DNA: TGTGCCAGCACCCCTGGACTAGCGGGAGGCTCTGGGCAGTACTTC.

There are a few counts of this clonotype. DNA of the CDR3: TGTGCCAGCAGCCAGGGTATTAGCTGGAGCGCGTACTACGAGCAGTACTTC. Translating gives CASSQGISWSAYYEQYF. This sequence joins TRBV27 and TRBJ2-7; tentatively, D is TRBD1 (5 bases). The CDR3 is 17 amino acids. Trimming stripped 6 bases from V and 3 bases from J, with 24 bases between. Germline loops: CDR1 MNHEY, CDR2 SMNVEV (reference sequence).